This entry lists 12 T cell receptor beta chains sequenced from one sample in a study of blood T cell repertoires in COVID-19. The method was immunoSEQ multiplex PCR; TCRdb's version includes in-frame clones alone and lacks a portion of them. The sample records around 300,000 clones, roughly 90% being singletons. The sample was peripheral blood. The receptor source for this set is a woman between 35 and 50 years old who had recovered from COVID-19.

The chain employs TRBV19 and TRBJ2-2; 9 nucleotides match TRBD1. Germline V gene data show CDR1 as LNHDA and CDR2 as SQIVND (reference sequence). J gave up 3 bases and V 3 bases, and 8 bases lay outside the gene matches. This CDR3 has 17 residues. Here the CDR3 DNA reads TGTGCCAGTAGTATTGGGCTCCGGGACAGGGACACCGGGGAGCTGTTTTTT. It codes for CASSIGLRDRDTGELFF.

The chain couples TRBV5-1 to TRBJ2-1; possible D gene TRBD2, 6 bases. Germline V gives CDR1 SGHRS, CDR2 YFSETQ. Trimming took off 2 bases at V and 4 bases at J, with 13 bases between the two ends. This CDR3 comprises 15 residues. CDR3 sequence (DNA): TGCGCCAGCAGCTTCGAAGGGACTGAGTACAATGAGCAGTTCTTC. As protein: CASSFEGTEYNEQFF.

This clone was seen once. This sequence joins TRBV27 and TRBJ1-3, with a tentative D call TRBD1 (6 bases). CDR3 length: 16 residues. CDR1 and CDR2 (germline): MNHEY, SMNVEV (reference sequence). V lost 7 bases to trimming and J lost 0 bases, with 16 bases between them. In nucleotides, the CDR3 is TGTGCCAGCATGGCCGGGGGGGCTTACTCTGGAAACACCATATATTTT. Translating it yields CASMAGGAYSGNTIYF.

The chain employs TRBV3-1 (or the pseudogene TRBV3-2) and TRBJ1-5; no definite D call. CDR1 is LGHDT, CDR2 YNNKEL, per germline (reference sequence). The V end lost 1 base, the J end lost 2 bases, and 12 bases lay between the germline ends. The CDR3 length is 16 residues. Written as DNA, the CDR3 is TGTGCCAGCAGCCAAGGCTGGGCGGGAGGCAATCAGCCCCAGCATTTT. Protein: CASSQGWAGGNQPQHF.

The J gene is TRBJ2-1, the V gene TRBV29-1; 10 bases match TRBD1. Germline trimming cut 1 base from V and 4 bases from J; bases unmatched to any gene: 7. There are 16 residues in the CDR3. Germline values: CDR1 SQVTM, CDR2 ANQGSEA. The CDR3 coding sequence is TGCAGCGTTGAAGGGGCGACAGGGGGCAAATACAATGAGCAGTTCTTC. This translates into CSVEGATGGKYNEQFF.

The chain combines TRBV18 with TRBJ1-2, with D possibly being TRBD1 (5 bases). The CDR3 sequence is 11 residues long. V lost 4 bases and J lost 6, with 6 bases in between. The germline V gene encodes CDR1 KGHSH and CDR2 LQKENI. The CDR3 loop is CASSLGDGYTF. The CDR3 bases are TGTGCCAGCTCACTAGGGGATGGCTACACCTTC.

This clone was observed a single time. The rearrangement links TRBV21-1 to TRBJ2-4; the table names TRBD1, a call not compared with the DNA. TRBV21-1 is classified as a pseudogene. The CDR3 has 16 amino acids. The CDR3 reads CASSTGTVLAKNIQYF. The CDR3 DNA sequence: TGTGCCAGCAGCACCGGGACAGTACTAGCCAAAAACATTCAGTACTTC.

The V call is TRBV5-1, the J call TRBJ2-2; 7 bases map to TRBD2. Trimming took 0 bases from V and 11 from J; bases not matched to a gene: 13. Germline V gene sequence: CDR1 SGHRS, CDR2 YFSETQ. The CDR3 has 16 residues. CDR3 DNA: TGCGCCAGCAGCTTGGGCAGCCTGGGGGGGACCCTCGAGCTGTTTTTT. Protein: CASSLGSLGGTLELFF.

There are a few counts of this clone. V is TRBV3-1 (or the pseudogene TRBV3-2) and J is TRBJ1-1; weak D call: TRBD1 (5 bases). The V end was cut by 0 bases, the J end by 4 bases, with 12 bases between. Germline V lookup: CDR1 LGHDT, CDR2 YNNKEL (reference sequence). This CDR3 spans 15 amino acids. The chain's CDR3 is CASSQDGGSGTEAFF. CDR3 nucleotides: TGTGCCAGCAGCCAAGATGGGGGGAGTGGCACTGAAGCTTTCTTT.

This clone occurred once. The rearrangement links TRBV7-9 to TRBJ1-5, with 11 bases identical to TRBD1. Germline CDR1 is SEHNR and CDR2 is FQNEAQ (reference sequence). After removal of 5 bases from V and 2 bases from J, the junction contained 5 bases not matched to a gene. The CDR3 extends over 16 amino acids. In DNA form, the CDR3 reads TGTGCCAGCAGCAAGGACAGGGGGCAAGGCAATCAGCCCCAGCATTTT. Residues: CASSKDRGQGNQPQHF.

This chain joins TRBV27 and TRBJ2-2; D remains ambiguous. CDR3 size: 13 residues. With 8 bases removed from V and 3 bases from J, the gap between germline ends came to 10 bases. In germline, CDR1 is MNHEY, CDR2 SMNVEV (reference sequence). The CDR3 nucleotides read TGTGCCAGCTCACCCGACTACACCGGGGAGCTGTTTTTT. It is translated as CASSPDYTGELFF.

The CDR3 spells CASSFSMGQGHPYEQYF. The CDR3 nucleotides read TGTGCCAGCAGCTTTAGCATGGGACAGGGACACCCCTACGAGCAGTACTTC. V gene TRBV11-2 combines with J gene TRBJ2-7; 9 nucleotides align to TRBD1. Germline loops: CDR1 SGHAT, CDR2 FQNNGV. The CDR3 consists of 17 residues. With V trimmed by 3 bases and J by 2 bases, 11 bases remained unmatched.